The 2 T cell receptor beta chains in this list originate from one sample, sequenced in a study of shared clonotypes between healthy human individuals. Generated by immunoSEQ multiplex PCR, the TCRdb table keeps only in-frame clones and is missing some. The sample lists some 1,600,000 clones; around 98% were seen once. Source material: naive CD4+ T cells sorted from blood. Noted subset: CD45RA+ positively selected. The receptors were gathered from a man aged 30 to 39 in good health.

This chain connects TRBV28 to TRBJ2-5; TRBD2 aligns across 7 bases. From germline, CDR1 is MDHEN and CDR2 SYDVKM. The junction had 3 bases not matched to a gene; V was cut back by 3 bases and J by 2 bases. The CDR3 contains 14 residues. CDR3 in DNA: TGTGCCAGCAGTTTGGGGCGGGAGCAAGAGACCCAGTACTTC. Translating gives CASSLGREQETQYF.

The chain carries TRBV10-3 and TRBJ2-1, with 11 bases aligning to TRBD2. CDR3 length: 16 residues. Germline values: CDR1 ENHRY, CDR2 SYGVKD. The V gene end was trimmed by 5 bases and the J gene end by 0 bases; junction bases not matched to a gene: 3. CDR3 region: CAISQTSGSSYNEQFF. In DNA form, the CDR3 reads TGTGCCATCAGTCAAACTAGCGGGAGCTCCTACAATGAGCAGTTCTTC.